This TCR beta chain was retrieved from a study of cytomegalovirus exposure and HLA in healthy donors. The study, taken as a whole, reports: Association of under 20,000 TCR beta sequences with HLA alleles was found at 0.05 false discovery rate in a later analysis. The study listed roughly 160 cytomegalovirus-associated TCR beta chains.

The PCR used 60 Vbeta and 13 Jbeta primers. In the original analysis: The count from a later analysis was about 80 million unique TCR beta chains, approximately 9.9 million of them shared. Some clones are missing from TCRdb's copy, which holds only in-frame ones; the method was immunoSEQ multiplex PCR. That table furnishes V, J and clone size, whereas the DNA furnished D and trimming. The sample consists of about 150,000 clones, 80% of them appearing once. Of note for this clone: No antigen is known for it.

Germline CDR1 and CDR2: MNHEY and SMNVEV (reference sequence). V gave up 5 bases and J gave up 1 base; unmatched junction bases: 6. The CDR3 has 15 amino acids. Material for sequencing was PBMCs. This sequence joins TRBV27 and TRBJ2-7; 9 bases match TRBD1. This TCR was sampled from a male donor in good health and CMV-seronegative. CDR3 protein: CASSMDRGVSYEQYF. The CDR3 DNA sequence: TGTGCCAGCAGTATGGACAGGGGCGTTTCCTACGAGCAGTACTTC.